The clone carrying this TCR beta chain was detected only once. The data were produced by immunoSEQ multiplex PCR, yet TCRdb's version contains in-frame clones alone and is incomplete. In the table there are 120,000 to 150,000 clones, 87% of which are singletons. These data are taken from a study of blood T cell repertoires in COVID-19. Study at large: From T cells, B-cell-depleted T cells, or PBMCs came the material, which was cDNA or gDNA.

Germline V gene data show CDR1 as KGHSH and CDR2 as LQKENI. V lost 3 bases and J lost 1, with 8 bases in between. The CDR3 has 14 amino acids. Material for sequencing was PBMCs or T cells enriched from blood (not recorded which). This sequence originates from a woman aged 40 to 49 who had been exposed to COVID-19. V and J are TRBV18 and TRBJ2-3; D is possibly TRBD1 (6 bases). DNA of the CDR3: TGTGCCAGCTCACCGGGACACGGCACAGATACGCAGTATTTT. As protein: CASSPGHGTDTQYF.